This T cell receptor (beta chain) originates from a study of shared clonotypes between healthy human individuals. The investigators split CD4+ cells into a CD45RA+ naive subset and a CD45RA-negative memory subset. This clone was counted once. The antigen is undetermined. Study observations and caveats: Compared with clonotypes that all four donors shared, non-shared clonotypes had lower generation probabilities.

Using around 200 ng DNA, 30,000 or so T cell genomes, the sorted-subset replicate PCRs were run. Per the authors' pipeline: Filtering differed because ImmunoSEQ produced junction-only sequences that carried no quality scores. Produced via immunoSEQ multiplex PCR; TCRdb's table is partial and in-frame only. The DNA was the basis for D and trimming; V, J and clone size are from that table. The sample has over a million clones, approximately 96% seen once; the top ten hold about 1.2%. Germline V gene data show CDR1 as KGHSH and CDR2 as LQKENI. Trimming shortened V by 6 bases and J by 1 base, and 9 bases separated the two germline ends. CDR3 length equals 13 residues.

This chain connects TRBV18 to TRBJ2-5, with D perhaps TRBD1 (5 bases). The material sequenced was naive CD4+ T cells sorted from blood. Sample subset: CD45RA+ positively selected. The clonotype comes from a man in his thirties or forties in good health. The CDR3: CASSQQAQETQYF. The CDR3, as DNA: TGTGCCAGCTCTCAACAGGCCCAAGAGACCCAGTACTTC.